This T cell receptor beta chain is from a study of metastatic and nonmetastatic thyroid tumors. Via MiXCR, TCRdb re-called the PCR reads. The table has 50,000 to 70,000 clones, approximately 4.1% seen once. This clone was seen many times. Each patient went into thyroid surgery without having received any treatment. The specimen sequenced was blood. The TCR originated in a female donor with papillary thyroid cancer or a benign thyroid nodule (not recorded which). Some clones in this sample may be carry-over from other donors' samples.

The CDR3 DNA is TGTGCCAGCAGGCCCCCCTGGCGGGGGAACTCTGGAAACACCATATATTTT. This sequence encodes CASRPPWRGNSGNTIYF. This chain uses TRBV7-8 with TRBJ1-3, with D maybe TRBD1 (5 bases). The CDR3 extends over 17 amino acids. From germline, CDR1 is SGHVS and CDR2 FQNEAQ. Trimming removed 6 bases from V and 0 bases from J, with 18 bases in between.